The 20 T cell receptor beta chains reported below all come from one sample, sequenced in a study of T cells after yellow fever vaccination (dated by TCRdb to between 2018 and 2020). The library relied on 5' RACE. Sequencer: Illumina NovaSeq 6000. TCRdb trimmed the raw reads at Q25, called clones with MiXCR and kept productive beta chains. Rows are unified per CDR3 protein, each entry keeping the most common DNA and genes. The sample includes 340,000 or so distinct CDR3 sequences, with around 13% observed a single time. About 3% of the sample lies in the top ten. The meaning of the sample's treatment or condition label: live attenuated yellow fever vaccine strain. The source material was CD4+ T cells sorted from PBMCs, sampled 15 days after the yellow fever booster vaccination. These receptors all stem from a man younger than 30 who received the YFV17D yellow fever vaccine.

V and J are TRBV19 and TRBJ2-7; D may match TRBD1 or TRBD2 (5 bases each). Germline V CDR1 and CDR2: LNHDA, SQIVND (reference sequence). Trimming pared 3 bases from V and 4 bases from J, leaving 10 bases between. The CDR3 has 13 amino acids. CDR3 sequence (DNA): TGTGCCAGTAGTATGGGGGTAAGGTACGAGCAGTACTTC. Its protein product is CASSMGVRYEQYF.

This clonotype showed up many times. The V call is TRBV18, the J call TRBJ1-1; D is undetermined. The length of the CDR3 is 15 residues. V was clipped by 6 bases and J by 1 base, with 15 bases between them. Germline values: CDR1 KGHSH, CDR2 LQKENI. The CDR3 coding sequence is TGTGCCAGCTCCCCCAACCCGGGTGCGAACACTGAAGCTTTCTTT. Translation gives CASSPNPGANTEAFF. The full variable domain, completed using reference TRBV18 and TRBJ1-1, is NAGVMQNPRHLVRRRGQEARLRCSPMKGHSHVYWYRQLPEEGLKFMVYLQKENIIDESGMPKERFSAEFPKEGPSILRIQQVVRGDSAAYFCASSPNPGANTEAFFGQGTRLTVV.

The chain links TRBV5-1 to TRBJ1-3; D is unresolved. Trimming shortened V by 4 bases and J by 0 bases, and 8 bases separated the two germline ends. The V gene's germline CDR1 is SGHRS and CDR2 YFSETQ. The CDR3 covers 14 residues. The CDR3 DNA follows: TGCGCCAGCAGCGAGATAGACTCTGGAAACACCATATATTTT. Protein product: CASSEIDSGNTIYF.

The chain employs TRBV6-6 and TRBJ2-7; D remains unclear. Per the germline V gene, CDR1 is MNHNY and CDR2 is SVGAGI (reference sequence). CDR3 length: 13 amino acids. Trimming removed 1 base at V and 0 bases at J, with 4 bases between. The CDR3 region has the DNA TGTGCCAGCAGTTACTTGAGCTCCTACGAGCAGTACGTC. Translating it yields CASSYLSSYEQYV.

The rearrangement links TRBV5-4 to TRBJ2-1, with D possibly being TRBD2 (6 bases). The CDR3 totals 16 residues. Germline V gene data show CDR1 as SGHNT and CDR2 as YYREEE (reference sequence). Trimming removed 2 bases at V and 3 bases at J, with 15 bases between. The DNA of the CDR3 is TGTGCCAGCAGCTTTCGGTCGGGGGTGGGCTACAATGAGCAGTTCTTC. It specifies CASSFRSGVGYNEQFF.

Only a few counts were recorded for this clonotype. The chain couples TRBV7-2 to TRBJ1-2; no definite D call. This CDR3 has 15 amino acids. Trimming removed 1 base at V and 6 bases at J, with 15 bases between. Germline V gene lookup returns CDR1 SGHTA and CDR2 FQGNSA. CDR3 sequence: CASSLVPRSSNGYTF. The CDR3 nucleotides are TGTGCCAGCAGCTTAGTCCCCAGGTCATCCAATGGCTACACCTTC.

This clonotype was recorded at least ten times. The chain couples TRBV23-1 to TRBJ2-5; TRBD1 agrees at 9 bases. TRBV23-1 is an ORF; its function is uncertain. This CDR3 spans 17 amino acids. V trimming: 0 bases; J trimming: 2 bases; junction bases outside the gene matches: 7. Here the CDR3 DNA reads TGCGCCAGCAGTCAATCCGGGACAGGGAAAGGACAAGAGACCCAGTACTTC. Its translation is CASSQSGTGKGQETQYF.

The sample holds many counts of this clonotype. The chain couples TRBV4-3 to TRBJ2-3; tentative D call: TRBD1 (5 bases). The germline gives CDR1 LGHNA, CDR2 YSLEER. The CDR3 sequence is 15 residues long. V was trimmed by 4 bases and J by 6 bases, leaving 17 bases between them. The CDR3 here is CASSPRPQGSDTQYF. The CDR3 bases are TGCGCCAGCAGCCCAAGACCGCAGGGATCGGATACGCAGTATTTT.

The chain recombines TRBV5-6 with TRBJ2-3; 9 nucleotides match TRBD1. The CDR3 has 16 amino acids. V lost 4 bases and J lost 3; bases outside the gene matches: 9. Per the germline V gene, CDR1 is SGHDT and CDR2 is YYEEEE. In DNA, the CDR3 is TGTGCCAGCAGCGCTATGACAGGGGGTGTTACAGATACGCAGTATTTT. Translated, it gives CASSAMTGGVTDTQYF.

The chain combines TRBV7-3 with TRBJ2-1; D is uncertain. V dropped 6 bases and J dropped 10 bases, with 19 bases sitting between them. The CDR3 loop spans 14 amino acids. The germline V gene has CDR1 SGHTA and CDR2 FQGTGA. For the CDR3, the DNA is TGTGCCAGCAGTTTTCGACCCACCACCGGGGAGCAGTTCTTC. It codes for CASSFRPTTGEQFF.

The J gene is TRBJ2-5, the V gene TRBV24-1; tentatively, D is TRBD1 or TRBD2 (5 bases each). The germline gives CDR1 KGHDR, CDR2 SFDVKD. The length of the CDR3 is 16 residues. V lost 3 bases to trimming and J lost 2 bases, with 15 bases between them. CDR3 region: CATSDPRDPSQETQYF. CDR3 nucleotide sequence: TGTGCCACCAGTGATCCTCGGGACCCTAGTCAAGAGACCCAGTACTTC.

This clonotype appeared a few times. V and J are TRBV15 and TRBJ2-5; 7 bases align to TRBD1. Trimming took 5 bases from V and 1 from J; bases not matched to a gene: 4. The CDR3 contains 14 residues. Germline CDR1 is LNHNV and CDR2 is YYDKDF (reference sequence). CDR3 amino acids: CATSVRTGQETQYF. The CDR3 DNA sequence: TGTGCCACCAGCGTAAGGACAGGCCAAGAGACCCAGTACTTC.

The CDR3 nucleotides read TGTGCCAGCATCCCCCCGTTCCGGGGAAGGGGTGGAAACACCATATATTTT. Translation: CASIPPFRGRGGNTIYF. J is TRBJ1-3 and V is TRBV6-5, with a possible D match to TRBD1 (5 bases). The CDR3 extends over 17 amino acids. The germline V gene has CDR1 MNHEY and CDR2 SVGAGI. Trimming left V 7 bases short and J 3 bases short, with 22 bases between.

The chain uses TRBV7-8 and TRBJ2-3; no firm D call. The V gene lost 7 bases and the J gene lost 0 bases, with 17 bases spanning the gap. The CDR3 contains 16 residues. Germline V gene data show CDR1 as SGHVS and CDR2 as FQNEAQ. CDR3 coding DNA: TGTGCCAGCATTTCCCGGACGGTAACTAGCACAGATACGCAGTATTTT. The encoded protein is CASISRTVTSTDTQYF.

In its sample, this clonotype was seen a few times. The V and J genes are TRBV7-2 and TRBJ2-3; the match to TRBD2 covers 8 bases. This CDR3 spans 16 amino acids. J gave up 3 bases and V 5 bases, and 10 bases lay outside the gene matches. CDR1 is SGHTA and CDR2 is FQGNSA in the germline V gene. The CDR3 DNA follows: TGTGCCAGCAGCCCCCCAGCGGGGGTCACGACAGATACGCAGTATTTT. This encodes CASSPPAGVTTDTQYF.

V is TRBV5-1 and J is TRBJ2-3, with D perhaps matching TRBD2 (5 bases). The CDR3 extends over 15 amino acids. Germline V gene sequence: CDR1 SGHRS, CDR2 YFSETQ. Trimming stripped 2 bases from V and 0 bases from J, with 10 bases between. CDR3 nucleotides: TGCGCCAGCAGCTTCAACGGGGAGAGCACAGATACGCAGTATTTT. Translated, it gives CASSFNGESTDTQYF.

The sample holds many counts of this clonotype. The V gene is TRBV11-1, the J gene TRBJ2-5; TRBD2 agrees at 7 bases. The trim removed 7 bases at V and 2 bases at J, leaving 7 bases unmatched. The CDR3 is 14 residues long. Per germline, CDR1 SGHAT and CDR2 FQDESV (reference sequence). The CDR3 is CASTPGGGQETQYF. The CDR3 DNA follows: TGTGCCAGCACCCCTGGGGGGGGACAAGAGACCCAGTACTTC.

The chain recombines TRBV14 with TRBJ2-7, with TRBD1 identical over 9 bases. The CDR3 is 15 amino acids. Germline V lookup: CDR1 SGHDN, CDR2 FVKESK. Trimming at V came to 2 bases and at J to 9 bases, leaving 11 bases not matched to a gene. The CDR3 sequence: CASSQRPGTGFGQYF. The CDR3 bases are TGTGCCAGCAGCCAACGTCCCGGGACAGGGTTCGGGCAGTACTTC.

The J gene is TRBJ2-5, the V gene TRBV6-5; the match to TRBD1 covers 7 bases. V was clipped by 5 bases and J by 4 bases; unmatched bases: 13. In germline, CDR1 is MNHEY, CDR2 SVGAGI. The CDR3 totals 16 residues. The chain's CDR3 is CASSTPGTAFGETQYF. The CDR3 bases are TGTGCCAGCAGTACCCCCGGGACAGCCTTCGGAGAGACCCAGTACTTC.

This CDR3 is CASSFTGRLSPLHF. The CDR3 DNA follows: TGTGCCAGCAGTTTTACGGGCCGGCTGTCACCCCTCCACTTT. J is TRBJ1-6 and V is TRBV12-3 or TRBV12-4; D gene ambiguous. V gave up 3 bases and J gave up 10 bases, with 13 bases separating them. The CDR3 contains 14 residues.